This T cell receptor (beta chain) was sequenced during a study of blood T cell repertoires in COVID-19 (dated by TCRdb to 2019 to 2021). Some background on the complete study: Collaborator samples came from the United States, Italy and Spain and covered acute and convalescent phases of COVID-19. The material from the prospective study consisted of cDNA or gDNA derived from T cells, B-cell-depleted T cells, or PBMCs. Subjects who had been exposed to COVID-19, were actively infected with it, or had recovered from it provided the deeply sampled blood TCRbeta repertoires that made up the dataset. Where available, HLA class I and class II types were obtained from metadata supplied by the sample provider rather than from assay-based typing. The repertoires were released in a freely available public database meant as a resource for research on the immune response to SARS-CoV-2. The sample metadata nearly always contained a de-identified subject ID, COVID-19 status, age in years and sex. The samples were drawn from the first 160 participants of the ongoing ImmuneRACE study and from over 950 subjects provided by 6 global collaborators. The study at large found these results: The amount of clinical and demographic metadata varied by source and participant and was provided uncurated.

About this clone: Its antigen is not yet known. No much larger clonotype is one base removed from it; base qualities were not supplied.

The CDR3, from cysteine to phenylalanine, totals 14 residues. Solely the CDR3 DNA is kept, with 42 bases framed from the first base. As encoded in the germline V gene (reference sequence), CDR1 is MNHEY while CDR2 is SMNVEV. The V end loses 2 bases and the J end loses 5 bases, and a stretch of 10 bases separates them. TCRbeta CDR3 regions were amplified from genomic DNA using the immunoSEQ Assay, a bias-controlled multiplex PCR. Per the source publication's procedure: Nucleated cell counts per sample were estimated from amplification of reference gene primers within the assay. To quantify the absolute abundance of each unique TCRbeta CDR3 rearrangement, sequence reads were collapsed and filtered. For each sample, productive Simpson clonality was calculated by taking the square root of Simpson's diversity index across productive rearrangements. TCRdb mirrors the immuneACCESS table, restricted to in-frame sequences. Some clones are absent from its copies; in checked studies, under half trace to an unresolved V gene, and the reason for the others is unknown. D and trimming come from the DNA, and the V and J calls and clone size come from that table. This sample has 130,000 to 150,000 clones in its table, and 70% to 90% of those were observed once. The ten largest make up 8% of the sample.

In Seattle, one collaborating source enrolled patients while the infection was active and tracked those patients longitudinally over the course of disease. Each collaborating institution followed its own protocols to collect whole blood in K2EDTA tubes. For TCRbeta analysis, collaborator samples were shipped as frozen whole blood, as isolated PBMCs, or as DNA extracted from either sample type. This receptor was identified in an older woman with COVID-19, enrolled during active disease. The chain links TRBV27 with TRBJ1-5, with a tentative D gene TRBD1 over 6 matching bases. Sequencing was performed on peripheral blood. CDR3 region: CASSLKGEHQPQHF. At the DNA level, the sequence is TGTGCCAGCAGTTTAAAGGGGGAACATCAGCCCCAGCATTTT.